A single sample gave rise to the 14 T cell receptor beta chains below, sequenced in a study of CD8 T cells in ankylosing spondylitis. The study, taken as a whole, reports: For ankylosing spondylitis blood, a TCR beta motif of about eight highly homologous variants appeared characteristic.

No antigen is known for these receptors. TCRdb itself ran the 5' RACE reads through MiXCR, one entry per CDR3 protein. In the table there are around 770,000 distinct CDR3 sequences, under 20% of which are singletons. Source material: blood, either unsorted or a sorted T cell fraction (not recorded which). Source of these receptors: a male donor with ankylosing spondylitis.

This clonotype came up a few times. The J gene is TRBJ2-3, the V gene TRBV6-1; D not resolved. This CDR3 has 16 residues. CDR1 is MNHNS and CDR2 is SASEGT in the germline V gene. Between the trimmed V and J ends, which lost 1 base and 6 bases, there was a span of 17 bases. CDR3 in amino acids: CASSEVGESSWDTQYF. CDR3 bases: TGTGCCAGCAGTGAAGTTGGAGAGTCCTCATGGGATACGCAGTATTTT.

This clonotype showed up just a few times. CDR3 in amino acids: CASGTGGSPLHF. The CDR3 nucleotides are TGTGCCAGCGGGACAGGGGGTTCACCCCTCCACTTT. The genes are TRBV12-3 or TRBV12-4 and TRBJ1-6; TRBD1 matches 11 bases. The CDR3 totals 12 residues. V dropped 8 bases and J dropped 9; count of bases not matched to a gene: 0.

In its sample, this clonotype was seen many times. CDR3 residues: CAISGLAEIYEQYF. The CDR3 DNA reads TGTGCCATCAGTGGACTAGCGGAGATCTACGAGCAGTACTTC. This chain joins TRBV10-3 and TRBJ2-7, with 9 bases aligning to TRBD2. This CDR3 comprises 14 residues. Germline lookup yields CDR1 ENHRY and CDR2 SYGVKD. V gave up 4 bases and J gave up 3 bases; unmatched junction bases: 4.

The genes are TRBV7-9 and TRBJ1-4, with D unclear. The CDR3 extends over 13 amino acids. Trimming removed 1 base at V and 8 bases at J, with 8 bases between. Germline V gives CDR1 SEHNR, CDR2 FQNEAQ (reference sequence). DNA of the CDR3: TGTGCCAGCAGCTTAGTTGGAAGGGAAAAACTGTTTTTT. Protein product: CASSLVGREKLFF.

This clonotype came up many times. The chain's CDR3 is CAITQTGGSGYTF. For the CDR3, the DNA is TGTGCCATCACTCAGACAGGGGGCAGTGGCTACACCTTC. The chain carries TRBV10-3 and TRBJ1-2; 10 bases fit TRBD1. With 7 bases clipped from V and 7 bases from J, the junction kept 6 bases outside the gene matches. CDR3 size: 13 residues. CDR1 ENHRY and CDR2 SYGVKD come from the germline V gene.

The rearrangement uses TRBV18 and TRBJ2-1; TRBD1 might be the D (7 bases). V dropped 6 bases and J dropped 6 bases, with 21 bases sitting between them. Germline V lookup: CDR1 KGHSH, CDR2 LQKENI. This CDR3 comprises 16 residues. CDR3 in amino acids: CASSPGKEGAINEQFF. CDR3 bases: TGTGCCAGCTCCCCGGGAAAGGAGGGGGCCATCAATGAGCAGTTCTTC.

This chain links TRBV18 with TRBJ2-5; D might be TRBD1 (6 bases). Germline V gives CDR1 KGHSH, CDR2 LQKENI. Deletions cut 4 bases from V and 3 bases from J, with 12 bases between. The CDR3 loop spans 14 amino acids. The CDR3 reads CASSRRQVEETQYF. CDR3 DNA: TGTGCCAGCTCACGCAGACAGGTAGAAGAGACCCAGTACTTC.

CDR3 sequence (DNA): TGTGCCAGCAGCCAGAACCGGAGGGAAGCCAGGACTGAAGCTTTCTTT. Translation gives CASSQNRREARTEAFF. V is TRBV7-2 and J is TRBJ1-1, with no clear D. Trimming shortened V by 5 bases and J by 5 bases, and 21 bases separated the two germline ends. Germline lookup yields CDR1 SGHTA and CDR2 FQGNSA. This CDR3 is 16 amino acids long.

This clonotype was detected a few times. The chain employs TRBV6-5 and TRBJ2-7; the match to TRBD2 covers 8 bases. The CDR3 length is 17 residues. Germline CDR1 is MNHEY and CDR2 is SVGAGI. The junction had 9 bases not matched to a gene; V was cut back by 2 bases and J by 0 bases. For the CDR3, the DNA is TGTGCCAGCAGTTACGCGGCGGTAGCGGGGAGCTCCTACGAGCAGTACTTC. Translation: CASSYAAVAGSSYEQYF.

This clonotype has at least ten counts. The DNA of the CDR3 is TGTGCCAGCAGCTTAGAGACAGGGGCTCTTGCTCGGGAGCAGTTCTTC. Translating it yields CASSLETGALAREQFF. This rearrangement joins TRBV7-9 to TRBJ2-1, with 8 bases that match TRBD1. Unmatched junction bases numbered 12, after V lost 1 base and J lost 10 bases. This CDR3 is built from 16 residues. Germline CDR1 reads SEHNR; CDR2 reads FQNEAQ (reference sequence).

This clonotype has only a few counts. V usage is TRBV24-1 and J usage is TRBJ2-5; no reliable D call. CDR1 and CDR2 from the germline V gene are KGHDR and SFDVKD. Trimming cost V 3 bases and J 4 bases, with 8 bases left between them. This CDR3 spans 13 amino acids. CDR3 residues: CATSDPLGETQYF. In DNA, the CDR3 is TGTGCCACCAGTGATCCCCTTGGAGAGACCCAGTACTTC.

This clonotype was counted between two and nine times. The chain combines TRBV25-1 with TRBJ1-5; D call uncertain. The CDR3 covers 14 residues. The V end was cut by 6 bases, the J end by 0 bases, with 9 bases between. Germline values: CDR1 MGHDK, CDR2 SYGVNS. CDR3 sequence reads: CASSGPGSNQPQHF. CDR3 bases: TGTGCCAGCAGCGGACCTGGTAGCAATCAGCCCCAGCATTTT.

V usage is TRBV6-1 and J usage is TRBJ1-2, with D perhaps TRBD1 (5 bases). Trimming took 6 bases from V and 5 from J, leaving 22 bases between them. The CDR3 sequence is 16 residues long. Germline V gives CDR1 MNHNS, CDR2 SASEGT. The CDR3 DNA follows: TGTGCCAGCAGCCTGGGGGTTCGGGATAACCCTTATGGCTACACCTTC. Its translation: CASSLGVRDNPYGYTF.

In this sample, this clonotype turned up a few times. One junction end disagrees with the germline gene, perhaps due to a read error. The chain uses TRBV5-1 and TRBJ2-7; D might be TRBD2 (6 bases). Germline CDR1 reads SGHRS; CDR2 reads YFSETQ. CDR3 length equals 15 residues. The CDR3 coding sequence is TGCGCCAGCAGCCCGGGACTGACCCTCTCCTACGAGCGGTACTTC. Encoded protein: CASSPGLTLSYERYF. Based on the CDR3 plus reference TRBV5-1 and TRBJ2-7, the full variable domain is KAGVTQTPRYLIKTRGQQVTLSCSPISGHRSVSWYQQTPGQGLQFLFEYFSETQRNKGNFPGRFSGRQFSNSRSEMNVSTLELGDSALYLCASSPGLTLSYERYFGPGTRLTVT.